This T cell receptor beta chain was sequenced during a study of T cell responses to AZD1222 COVID-19 vaccine. TCRdb's copy holds only in-frame clones and misses some; the assay was immunoSEQ multiplex PCR. The sample includes 200,000 or so clones, roughly 91% of them seen just once. The source is an adult in good health. Sequencing used peripheral blood, obtained on day 0 of AZD1222 vaccination.

The CDR3 nucleotides are TGTGCCAGCTCACGCCCTACCGGGGAGCTGTTTTTT. It yields the protein CASSRPTGELFF. The chain recombines TRBV18 with TRBJ2-2; unclear D gene. The CDR3 sequence is 12 residues long. V was shortened by 4 bases and J by 5 bases, with 5 bases between the two germline ends. From germline, CDR1 is KGHSH and CDR2 LQKENI.